A selection of T cell receptor beta chains follows, all from one sample in a study of cytomegalovirus exposure and HLA in healthy donors. Assay: immunoSEQ multiplex PCR; the TCRdb copy retains only in-frame clones and omits some. The repertoire includes some 78,000 clones, 72% of them detected once, and roughly 10% sits in the top ten. Sequenced: PBMCs. The receptors derive from a woman between 35 and 50 years old in good health and CMV-seropositive. Both conserved end residues are part of each CDR3. A D gene is named only where the DNA matches it firmly. Expanded clones get a size class; other rows say once, few or many, or leave the size out.

CDR3nt: TGTGCCAGCAGCCCGGGGGGGGTCGGCGGGGAGCAGTTCTTC
CDR3aa: CASSPGGVGGEQFF
abundance: NA
v_gene: TRBV7-2
d_gene: TRBD2
j_gene: TRBJ2-1

CDR3nt: TGTGCCAGCAATCCCAGGGGCTCTGGGGCCAACGTCCTGACTTTC
CDR3aa: CASNPRGSGANVLTF
abundance: few
v_gene: TRBV5-6
d_gene: NA
j_gene: TRBJ2-6

CDR3nt: TGTGCCAGCAGAAGGGCAGGGACTTCTAACTATGGCTACACCTTC
CDR3aa: CASRRAGTSNYGYTF
abundance: NA
v_gene: TRBV6-5
d_gene: NA
j_gene: TRBJ1-2

CDR3nt: TGTGCCAGCAGTTTATGGTTCCAGTCCACCGCAGCCCTCCACTTT
CDR3aa: CASSLWFQSTAALHF
abundance: once
v_gene: TRBV27
d_gene: NA
j_gene: TRBJ1-6

CDR3nt: TGTGCCAGCAGCGTAGTTGCCAGGGGACCCTACAATGAGCAGTTCTTC
CDR3aa: CASSVVARGPYNEQFF
abundance: NA
v_gene: TRBV9
d_gene: NA
j_gene: TRBJ2-1

CDR3nt: TGTGCCAGTAGTATCGGACATGTTCAGCCCCAGCATTTT
CDR3aa: CASSIGHVQPQHF
abundance: NA
v_gene: TRBV19
d_gene: NA
j_gene: TRBJ1-5

CDR3nt: TGCGCCAGCAGCTTGGTTGTCGGGGATCACTATGGCTACACCTTC
CDR3aa: CASSLVVGDHYGYTF
abundance: NA
v_gene: TRBV5-1
d_gene: NA
j_gene: TRBJ1-2

CDR3nt: TGTGCCAGCAGCCAGCGACAGGGGGGTGGCTACACCTTC
CDR3aa: CASSQRQGGGYTF
abundance: NA
v_gene: TRBV7-2
d_gene: TRBD1
j_gene: TRBJ1-2

CDR3nt: TGTGCCAGCAGTTTCGGACAGGGCCCTAACTATGGCTACACCTTC
CDR3aa: CASSFGQGPNYGYTF
abundance: NA
v_gene: TRBV5-4
d_gene: TRBD1
j_gene: TRBJ1-2

CDR3nt: TGTGCCAGCAGCTTGTCGGCCCCAGGGTGCGAAGCTTTCTTT
CDR3aa: CASSLSAPGCEAFF
abundance: few
v_gene: TRBV5-5
d_gene: NA
j_gene: TRBJ1-1

CDR3nt: TGTGCCAGCAGTTGGGCCACAGGGGGCGGTGGTGAAAAACTGTTTTTT
CDR3aa: CASSWATGGGGEKLFF
abundance: NA
v_gene: TRBV28
d_gene: TRBD1
j_gene: TRBJ1-4

CDR3nt: TGTGCCATCAGTGAGTTTGTCGGACAGACCTCTGGAAACACCATATATTTT
CDR3aa: CAISEFVGQTSGNTIYF
abundance: NA
v_gene: TRBV10-3
d_gene: NA
j_gene: TRBJ1-3

CDR3nt: TGTGCCAGCAGCCAAGATCAGGCCTATGGCTACACCTTC
CDR3aa: CASSQDQAYGYTF
abundance: once
v_gene: TRBV14
d_gene: NA
j_gene: TRBJ1-2

CDR3nt: TGCGCCAGCAGCACAATGGACAGGGGACCCTACGAGCAGTACTTC
CDR3aa: CASSTMDRGPYEQYF
abundance: once
v_gene: TRBV5-1
d_gene: TRBD1
j_gene: TRBJ2-7

CDR3nt: TGTGCCAGCAGTTACGGAGCGAACGCTATGGATGAAGCTTTCTTT
CDR3aa: CASSYGANAMDEAFF
abundance: NA
v_gene: TRBV6-5
d_gene: NA
j_gene: TRBJ1-1